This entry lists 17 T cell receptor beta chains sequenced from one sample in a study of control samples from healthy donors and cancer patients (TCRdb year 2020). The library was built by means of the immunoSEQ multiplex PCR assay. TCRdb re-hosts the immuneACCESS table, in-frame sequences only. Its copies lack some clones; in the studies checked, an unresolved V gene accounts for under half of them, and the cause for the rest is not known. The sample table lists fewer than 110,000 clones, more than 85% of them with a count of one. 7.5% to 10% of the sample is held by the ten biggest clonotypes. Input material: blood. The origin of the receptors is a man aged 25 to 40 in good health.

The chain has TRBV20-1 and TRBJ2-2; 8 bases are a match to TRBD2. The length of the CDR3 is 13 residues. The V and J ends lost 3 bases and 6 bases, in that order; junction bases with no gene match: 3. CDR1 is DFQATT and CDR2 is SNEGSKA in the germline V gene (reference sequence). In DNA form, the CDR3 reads TGCAGTGCTAGTCCGCGGGAGGCCGGGGAGCTGTTTTTT. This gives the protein CSASPREAGELFF.

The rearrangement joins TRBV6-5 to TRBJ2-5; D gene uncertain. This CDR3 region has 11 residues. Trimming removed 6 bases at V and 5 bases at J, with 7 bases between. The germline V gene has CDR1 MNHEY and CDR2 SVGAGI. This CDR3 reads CASRMGETQYF. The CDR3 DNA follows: TGTGCCAGCAGAATGGGGGAGACCCAGTACTTC.

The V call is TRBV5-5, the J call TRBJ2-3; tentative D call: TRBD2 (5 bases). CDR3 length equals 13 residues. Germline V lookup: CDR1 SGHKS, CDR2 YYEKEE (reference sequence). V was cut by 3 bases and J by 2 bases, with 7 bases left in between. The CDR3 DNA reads TGTGCCAGCAGCTGGGAGACCACAGATACGCAGTATTTT. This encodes CASSWETTDTQYF. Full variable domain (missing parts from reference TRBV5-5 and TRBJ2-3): DAGVTQSPTHLIKTRGQQVTLRCSPISGHKSVSWYQQVLGQGPQFIFQYYEKEERGRGNFPDRFSARQFPNYSSELNVNALLLGDSALYLCASSWETTDTQYFGPGTRLTVL.

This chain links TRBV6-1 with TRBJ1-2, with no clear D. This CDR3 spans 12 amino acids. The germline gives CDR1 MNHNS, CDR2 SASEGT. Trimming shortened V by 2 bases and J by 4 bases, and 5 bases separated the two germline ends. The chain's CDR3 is CASSEFFYGYTF. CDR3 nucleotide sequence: TGTGCCAGCAGTGAATTTTTCTATGGCTACACCTTC.

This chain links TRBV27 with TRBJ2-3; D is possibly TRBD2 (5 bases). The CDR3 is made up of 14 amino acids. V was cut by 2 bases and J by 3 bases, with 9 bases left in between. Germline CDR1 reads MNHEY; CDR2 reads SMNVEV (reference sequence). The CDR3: CASSLRLATDTQYF. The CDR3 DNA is TGTGCCAGCAGTTTAAGGCTAGCAACAGATACGCAGTATTTT.

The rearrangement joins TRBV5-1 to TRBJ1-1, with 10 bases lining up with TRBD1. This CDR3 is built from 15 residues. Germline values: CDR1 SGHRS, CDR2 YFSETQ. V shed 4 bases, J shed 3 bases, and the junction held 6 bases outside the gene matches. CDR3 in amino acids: CASSLTTGGYTEAFF. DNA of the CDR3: TGCGCCAGCAGCCTCACGACAGGGGGCTACACTGAAGCTTTCTTT.

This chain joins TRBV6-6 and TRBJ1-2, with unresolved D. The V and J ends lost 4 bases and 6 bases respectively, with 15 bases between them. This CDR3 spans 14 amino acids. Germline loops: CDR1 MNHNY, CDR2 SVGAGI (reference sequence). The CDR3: CASSSKPGEDGYTF. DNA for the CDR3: TGTGCCAGCAGTTCTAAACCAGGTGAAGATGGCTACACCTTC.

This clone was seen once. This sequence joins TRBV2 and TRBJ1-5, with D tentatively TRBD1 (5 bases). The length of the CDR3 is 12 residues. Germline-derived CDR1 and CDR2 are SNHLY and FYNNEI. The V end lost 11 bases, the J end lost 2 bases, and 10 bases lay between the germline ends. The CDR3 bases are TGTGCCGGGGGGGTGGGCAATCAGCCCCAGCATTTT. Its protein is CAGGVGNQPQHF. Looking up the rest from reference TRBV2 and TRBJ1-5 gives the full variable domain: EPEVTQTPSHQVTQMGQEVILRCVPISNHLYFYWYRQILGQKVEFLVSFYNNEISEKSEIFDDQFSVERPDGSNFTLKIRSTKLEDSAMYFCAGGVGNQPQHFGDGTRLSIL.

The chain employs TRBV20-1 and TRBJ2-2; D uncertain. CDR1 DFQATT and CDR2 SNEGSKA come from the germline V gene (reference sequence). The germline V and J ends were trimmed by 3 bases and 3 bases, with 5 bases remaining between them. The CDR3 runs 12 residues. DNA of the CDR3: TGCAGTGCTAGTTCTGACACCGGGGAGCTGTTTTTT. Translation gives CSASSDTGELFF.

This CDR3 is CASSAHGLAGDNEQYF. The CDR3 DNA follows: TGTGCCAGCAGCGCGCACGGACTAGCGGGAGATAACGAGCAGTACTTC. The chain uses TRBV7-2 and TRBJ2-7; 13 nucleotides line up with TRBD2. The CDR3 consists of 16 residues. V shed 5 bases and J 5 bases; nucleotides not matched to a gene: 9. In germline, CDR1 is SGHTA, CDR2 FQGNSA.

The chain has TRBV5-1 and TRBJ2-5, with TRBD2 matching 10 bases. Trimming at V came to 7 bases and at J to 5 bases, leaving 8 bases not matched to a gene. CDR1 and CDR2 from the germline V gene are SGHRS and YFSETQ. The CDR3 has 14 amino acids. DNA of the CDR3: TGCGCCAGCGGGGTAGCGGGGGGCCTGGAGACCCAGTACTTC. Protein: CASGVAGGLETQYF.

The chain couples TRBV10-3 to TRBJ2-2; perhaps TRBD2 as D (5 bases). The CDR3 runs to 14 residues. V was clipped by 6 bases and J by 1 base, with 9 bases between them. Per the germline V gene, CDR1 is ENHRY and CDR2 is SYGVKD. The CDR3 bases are TGTGCCATCAGGCACACTAGGAACACCGGGGAGCTGTTTTTT. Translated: CAIRHTRNTGELFF.

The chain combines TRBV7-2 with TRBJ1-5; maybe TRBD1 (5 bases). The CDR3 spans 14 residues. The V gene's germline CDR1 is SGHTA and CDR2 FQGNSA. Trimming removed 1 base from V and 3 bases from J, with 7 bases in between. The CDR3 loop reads CASSLGGTNQPQHF. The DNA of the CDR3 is TGTGCCAGCAGCTTAGGGGGGACCAATCAGCCCCAGCATTTT.

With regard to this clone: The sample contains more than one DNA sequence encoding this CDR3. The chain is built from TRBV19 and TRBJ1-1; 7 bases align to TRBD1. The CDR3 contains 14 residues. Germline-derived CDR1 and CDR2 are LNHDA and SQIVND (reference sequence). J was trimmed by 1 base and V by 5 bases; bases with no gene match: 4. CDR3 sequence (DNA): TGTGCCAGTAGTCGACAGGGATCGAACACTGAAGCTTTCTTT. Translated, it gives CASSRQGSNTEAFF.

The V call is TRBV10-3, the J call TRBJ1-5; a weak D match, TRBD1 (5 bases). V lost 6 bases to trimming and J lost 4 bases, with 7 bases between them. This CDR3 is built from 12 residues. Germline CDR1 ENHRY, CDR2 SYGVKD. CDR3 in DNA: TGTGCCATCAGAAGGGGTAATCAGCCCCAGCATTTT. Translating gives CAIRRGNQPQHF.

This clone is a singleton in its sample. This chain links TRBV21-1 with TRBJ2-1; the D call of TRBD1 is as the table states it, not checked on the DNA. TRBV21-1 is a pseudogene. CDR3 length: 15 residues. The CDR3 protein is CASSLRDRGGNEQFF. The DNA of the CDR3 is TGTGCCAGCAGCCTACGGGACAGGGGAGGAAATGAGCAGTTCTTC.

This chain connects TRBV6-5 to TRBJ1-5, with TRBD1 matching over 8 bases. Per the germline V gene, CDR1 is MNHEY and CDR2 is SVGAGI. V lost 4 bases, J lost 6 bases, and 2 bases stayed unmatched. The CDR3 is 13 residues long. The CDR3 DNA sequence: TGTGCCAGCAGTTTTCAGGGGGCTCAGCCCCAGCATTTT. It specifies CASSFQGAQPQHF.